These 21 T cell receptor beta chains were all obtained from the same sample, sequenced in a study of shared clonotypes between healthy human individuals. Data came from immunoSEQ multiplex PCR; TCRdb stores just in-frame clones and leaves some out. The table has some 500,000 clones, about 96% seen once; the top ten hold 0.06%. Material: naive CD4+ T cells sorted from blood. Subset denoted: CD45RA+ positively selected. The receptor source for this set is a woman in her twenties or thirties in good health.

The chain joins TRBV18 to TRBJ2-1; possible D gene TRBD1, 5 bases. Per germline, CDR1 KGHSH and CDR2 LQKENI. V dropped 0 bases and J dropped 8 bases, with 11 bases sitting between them. CDR3 length: 14 amino acids. The CDR3 nucleotides read TGTGCCAGCTCACCACCAGCAGGGATGGATGAGCAGTTCTTC. Translated, it gives CASSPPAGMDEQFF.

The chain links TRBV19 to TRBJ2-3, with 8 bases fitting TRBD2. The CDR3 spans 19 residues. The V and J ends lost 8 bases and 6 bases, in that order; junction bases with no gene match: 25. Germline-derived CDR1 and CDR2 are LNHDA and SQIVND (reference sequence). CDR3 sequence reads: CASAKIAGRSPRQADTQYF. The CDR3 DNA reads as TGTGCCAGTGCGAAAATAGCGGGACGGTCCCCTAGACAAGCGGATACGCAGTATTTT.

The rearrangement uses TRBV9 and TRBJ2-5; 8 positions agree with TRBD2. Trimming at V came to 3 bases and at J to 1 base, leaving 2 bases not matched to a gene. Germline CDR1 and CDR2: SGDLS and YYNGEE. There are 14 residues in the CDR3. The CDR3 region has the DNA TGTGCCAGCAGCGCTAGCGGGTCCCAAGAGACCCAGTACTTC. Protein sequence: CASSASGSQETQYF.

About this clone itself: Other DNA variants within this sample encode the same CDR3. The genes are TRBV18 and TRBJ2-7; D uncertain. V was cut by 0 bases and J by 3 bases, with 6 bases left in between. This CDR3 is built from 13 residues. Germline values: CDR1 KGHSH, CDR2 LQKENI. CDR3 coding DNA: TGTGCCAGCTCACCACCGTTGGTCTACGAGCAGTACTTC. Its translation: CASSPPLVYEQYF.

The V call is TRBV28, the J call TRBJ1-1; D is uncertain. Deletions cut 6 bases from V and 0 bases from J, with 11 bases between. Germline V gene lookup returns CDR1 MDHEN and CDR2 SYDVKM. This CDR3 is 14 amino acids long. For the CDR3, the DNA is TGTGCCAGCAGCACCGAATTACTGAACACTGAAGCTTTCTTT. This codes for CASSTELLNTEAFF.

The chain uses TRBV2 and TRBJ2-1; tentatively, D is TRBD2 (5 bases). CDR3 length: 12 residues. CDR1 is SNHLY, CDR2 FYNNEI, per germline. Trimming took off 7 bases at V and 7 bases at J, with 11 bases between the two ends. CDR3 DNA sequence: TGTGCCAGCAATCGACGGGATAATGAGCAGTTCTTC. Translation gives CASNRRDNEQFF.

CDR3 region: CASRSGTGSYNEQFF. The DNA of the CDR3 is TGTGCCAGCAGGTCCGGGACGGGCTCCTACAATGAGCAGTTCTTC. The gene calls are TRBV28 and TRBJ2-1; D is perhaps TRBD1 or TRBD2 (5 bases each). Germline CDR1 and CDR2: MDHEN and SYDVKM. The CDR3 runs 15 residues. V was trimmed by 6 bases and J by 0 bases, leaving 12 bases between them.

The chain recombines TRBV27 with TRBJ2-1; D is unclear. CDR1 and CDR2 from the germline V gene are MNHEY and SMNVEV (reference sequence). V lost 7 bases, J lost 4 bases, and 11 bases lay in between. This CDR3 contains 13 residues. CDR3 residues: CASKGQLYNEQFF. The CDR3 DNA reads TGTGCCAGCAAGGGTCAGTTATACAATGAGCAGTTCTTC.

There are a few counts of this clone. The CDR3 sequence is CATASGRDEQYF. DNA of the CDR3: TGTGCCACCGCTAGCGGAAGGGACGAGCAGTACTTC. The rearrangement joins TRBV6-5 to TRBJ2-7; 7 bases are a match to TRBD2. V gave up 10 bases and J gave up 5 bases; unmatched junction bases: 8. The CDR3 runs to 12 residues. CDR1 and CDR2 from the germline V gene are MNHEY and SVGAGI.

V and J are TRBV27 and TRBJ2-1; TRBD2 matches at 7 bases. The trim removed 3 bases at V and 8 bases at J, leaving 10 bases unmatched. Germline CDR1 MNHEY, CDR2 SMNVEV (reference sequence). This CDR3 comprises 15 residues. The CDR3 spells CASSFSAGVRYEQFF. The CDR3 region has the DNA TGTGCCAGCAGTTTTAGCGCGGGAGTGAGATATGAGCAGTTCTTC.

V and J are TRBV7-6 and TRBJ2-7; tentative D call: TRBD2 (6 bases). The germline V gene encodes CDR1 SGHVS and CDR2 FNYEAQ. The CDR3 sequence is 18 residues long. Trimming removed 5 bases at V and 3 bases at J, with 26 bases between. The CDR3 bases are TGTGCCAGCAGCCCTGGGGAGAACCGCGGGACTTATAACTACGAGCAGTACTTC. Its translation: CASSPGENRGTYNYEQYF. Combining the CDR3 with reference TRBV7-6 and TRBJ2-7 gives the whole variable domain GAGVSQSPRYKVTKRGQDVALRCDPISGHVSLYWYRQALGQGPEFLTYFNYEAQQDKSGLPNDRFSAERPEGSISTLTIQRTEQRDSAMYRCASSPGENRGTYNYEQYFGPGTRLTVT.

This chain uses TRBV11-3 with TRBJ2-1; 8 bases match TRBD1. V lost 5 bases, J lost 8 bases, and 11 bases stayed unmatched. Germline V lookup: CDR1 SGHNT, CDR2 YENEEA. CDR3 length equals 15 residues. The CDR3 DNA is TGTGCCAGCAGCATCACCGGGACAGGATCGCATGAGCAGTTCTTC. Its protein product is CASSITGTGSHEQFF. The full variable domain, with the rest looked up from reference TRBV11-3 and TRBJ2-1, is EAGVVQSPRYKIIEKKQPVAFWCNPISGHNTLYWYLQNLGQGPELLIRYENEEAVDDSQLPKDRFSAERLKGVDSTLKIQPAELGDSAVYLCASSITGTGSHEQFFGPGTRLTVL.

The chain recombines TRBV4-1 with TRBJ1-2; possibly TRBD1 for D (6 bases). V gave up 0 bases and J gave up 2 bases, with 13 bases separating them. CDR3 length equals 16 residues. Germline CDR1 reads MGHRA; CDR2 reads YSYEKL. The CDR3 DNA follows: TGCGCCAGCAGCCAAGACGGGGGCCTGGGGAACTATGGCTACACCTTC. Its translation is CASSQDGGLGNYGYTF.

Here the CDR3 reads CASSVAFTGELFF. The CDR3, as DNA: TGTGCCAGCAGTGTAGCGTTTACCGGGGAGCTGTTTTTT. V usage is TRBV2 and J usage is TRBJ2-2; tentative D call: TRBD2 (5 bases). Germline values: CDR1 SNHLY, CDR2 FYNNEI. The CDR3 consists of 13 residues. The germline V and J ends were trimmed by 4 bases and 5 bases, with 8 bases remaining between them.

The chain carries TRBV4-1 and TRBJ2-1; D is uncertain. This CDR3 comprises 12 residues. The germline V gene has CDR1 MGHRA and CDR2 YSYEKL. V was clipped by 4 bases and J by 8 bases, with 9 bases between them. The DNA for the CDR3 is TGCGCCAGCAGCCGACCCTTTGATGAGCAGTTCTTC. It encodes CASSRPFDEQFF.

The chain uses TRBV7-8 and TRBJ1-5; 7 bases are shared with TRBD1. Germline loops: CDR1 SGHVS, CDR2 FQNEAQ. The V gene end was trimmed by 6 bases and the J gene end by 3 bases; junction bases not matched to a gene: 11. This CDR3 has 16 amino acids. The CDR3 is CASSQAPGQNNQPQHF. The DNA for the CDR3 is TGTGCCAGCAGTCAAGCACCGGGACAGAACAATCAGCCCCAGCATTTT. The full variable domain, rest sourced from reference TRBV7-8 and TRBJ1-5, is GAGVSQSPRYKVAKRGQDVALRCDPISGHVSLFWYQQALGQGPEFLTYFQNEAQLDKSGLPSDRFFAERPEGSVSTLKIQRTQQEDSAVYLCASSQAPGQNNQPQHFGDGTRLSIL.

The V and J genes are TRBV7-2 and TRBJ1-3, with D tentatively TRBD1 (6 bases). The CDR3 runs 14 residues. Deletions cut 5 bases from V and 0 bases from J, with 8 bases between. Germline V gene lookup returns CDR1 SGHTA and CDR2 FQGNSA. The CDR3 sequence is CASSGGLSGNTIYF. CDR3 nucleotides: TGTGCCAGCAGCGGGGGCCTCTCTGGAAACACCATATATTTT.

J is TRBJ1-2 and V is TRBV6-6; 10 bases fit TRBD1. The CDR3 totals 15 residues. Germline trimming cut 0 bases from V and 6 bases from J; bases unmatched to any gene: 4. Germline values: CDR1 MNHNY, CDR2 SVGAGI (reference sequence). The CDR3: CASSYSHGQGDGYTF. The CDR3, as DNA: TGTGCCAGCAGTTACTCGCACGGACAGGGGGATGGCTACACCTTC.

The V call is TRBV20-1, the J call TRBJ1-1; no clear D gene. CDR1 is DFQATT, CDR2 SNEGSKA, per germline (reference sequence). The CDR3 length is 8 residues. Deletions cut 7 bases from V and 12 bases from J, with 9 bases between. The CDR3 here is CSVRGSFF. The CDR3 coding sequence is TGCAGTGTTCGGGGTTCTTTCTTT.

The chain has TRBV19 and TRBJ2-2; no reliable D call. The V gene lost 5 bases and the J gene lost 5 bases, with 12 bases spanning the gap. The CDR3 has 14 residues. Germline CDR1 LNHDA, CDR2 SQIVND (reference sequence). CDR3 DNA sequence: TGTGCCAGTAGTGACCAATTGGAAACCGGGGAGCTGTTTTTT. Residues: CASSDQLETGELFF.

This clone was found once. The chain joins TRBV28 to TRBJ2-3; TRBD1 agrees at 10 bases. CDR3 length: 16 amino acids. Trimming removed 6 bases from V and 6 bases from J; junction bases left unmatched: 12. Germline V CDR1 and CDR2: MDHEN, SYDVKM. DNA for the CDR3: TGTGCCAGCAGCTACGGACAGGGGGGGACTCGGGATACGCAGTATTTT. Encoded protein: CASSYGQGGTRDTQYF.